The 10 T cell receptor beta chains given below trace back to one sample, sequenced in a study of blood T cell repertoires in COVID-19. Clones were read by immunoSEQ multiplex PCR, and TCRdb kept only the in-frame ones, dropping some. The sample has some 510,000 clones, approximately 88% seen once. The sample taken for sequencing was PBMCs or T cells enriched from blood (not recorded which). These receptors all come from a woman aged 40 to 55 who had recovered from COVID-19.

The chain links TRBV18 to TRBJ1-3, with D possibly being TRBD1 (6 bases). CDR3 size: 16 residues. Per germline, CDR1 KGHSH and CDR2 LQKENI. V was pared by 3 bases and J by 4 bases, with 16 bases between. The CDR3 coding sequence is TGTGCCAGCTCACCTCAAGGAACAGGGTACGGAAACACCATATATTTT. Translation: CASSPQGTGYGNTIYF.

The chain recombines TRBV11-3 with TRBJ1-4; possibly TRBD1 for D (6 bases). Trimming shortened V by 10 bases and J by 10 bases, and 19 bases separated the two germline ends. The CDR3 spans 13 residues. Germline values: CDR1 SGHNT, CDR2 YENEEA. In DNA, the CDR3 is TGTGCCAACAACAGGGAGCGCTGGGTAAAACTGTTTTTT. The encoded protein is CANNRERWVKLFF.

J is TRBJ1-1 and V is TRBV18, with a weak D call TRBD1 (5 bases). Germline V gene lookup returns CDR1 KGHSH and CDR2 LQKENI. This CDR3 comprises 15 residues. V was pared by 1 base and J by 3 bases, with 12 bases between. Here the CDR3 DNA reads TGTGCCAGCTCACCACGTCAGGGAGGGTACACTGAAGCTTTCTTT. It codes for CASSPRQGGYTEAFF.

The chain is built from TRBV10-3 and TRBJ1-1; unclear D gene. V lost 2 bases, J lost 1 base, and 11 bases lay in between. The CDR3 extends over 15 amino acids. CDR1 ENHRY and CDR2 SYGVKD come from the germline V gene. CDR3: CAISEILGENTEAFF. The DNA of the CDR3 is TGTGCCATCAGTGAGATTCTAGGAGAGAACACTGAAGCTTTCTTT.

This clone was seen just once. This sequence joins TRBV24-1 and TRBJ2-3; 9 bases map to TRBD2. The CDR3 has 14 amino acids. The germline V gene encodes CDR1 KGHDR and CDR2 SFDVKD. Trimming cost V 3 bases and J 10 bases; bases outside gene matches: 7. The CDR3 is CATSDPTSGEAQYF. Written as DNA, the CDR3 is TGTGCCACCAGTGATCCGACTAGCGGAGAAGCGCAGTATTTT.

The gene calls are TRBV14 and TRBJ2-5, with 8 positions matching TRBD1. Germline V lookup: CDR1 SGHDN, CDR2 FVKESK. V gave up 1 base and J gave up 2 bases; unmatched junction bases: 3. The CDR3 covers 15 residues. The CDR3 loop reads CASSQGWTGQETQYF. The CDR3, as DNA: TGTGCCAGCAGCCAAGGGTGGACAGGGCAAGAGACCCAGTACTTC.

V usage is TRBV7-2 and J usage is TRBJ1-2, with 10 bases aligning to TRBD1. The CDR3 runs to 14 residues. Germline-derived CDR1 and CDR2 are SGHTA and FQGNSA. The junction had 2 bases not matched to a gene; V was cut back by 5 bases and J by 2 bases. The CDR3 nucleotides read TGTGCCAGCAGCGCGGACAGGGGGAACTATGGCTACACCTTC. This sequence encodes CASSADRGNYGYTF.

V is TRBV6-5 and J is TRBJ2-3, with D possibly TRBD2 on 5 matching bases. Germline V gives CDR1 MNHEY, CDR2 SVGAGI. Trimming removed 11 bases at V and 3 bases at J, with 15 bases between. This CDR3 is built from 13 residues. CDR3 DNA: TGTGCCGGGAGATCCCATGAAACAGATACGCAGTATTTT. Its translation: CAGRSHETDTQYF.

This clone was seen a handful of times. The chain uses TRBV6-5 and TRBJ1-1; unclear D gene. V was shortened by 6 bases and J by 1 base, with 12 bases between the two germline ends. Germline CDR1 and CDR2: MNHEY and SVGAGI. The CDR3 contains 14 residues. The CDR3 nucleotides are TGTGCCAGCAGCGTACACCAGGAGAACACTGAAGCTTTCTTT. This gives the protein CASSVHQENTEAFF.

The chain links TRBV7-2 to TRBJ2-5; weak D call: TRBD2 (5 bases). CDR1 is SGHTA, CDR2 FQGNSA, per germline. This CDR3 is 16 amino acids long. Between the trimmed V and J ends, which lost 4 bases and 5 bases, there was a span of 20 bases. The CDR3 loop reads CASSYLPGITKETQYF. Written as DNA, the CDR3 is TGTGCCAGCAGCTACCTTCCCGGGATCACCAAGGAGACCCAGTACTTC. Looking up the rest from reference TRBV7-2 and TRBJ2-5 gives the full variable domain: GAGVSQSPSNKVTEKGKDVELRCDPISGHTALYWYRQSLGQGLEFLIYFQGNSAPDKSGLPSDRFSAERTGGSVSTLTIQRTQQEDSAVYLCASSYLPGITKETQYFGPGTRLLVL.